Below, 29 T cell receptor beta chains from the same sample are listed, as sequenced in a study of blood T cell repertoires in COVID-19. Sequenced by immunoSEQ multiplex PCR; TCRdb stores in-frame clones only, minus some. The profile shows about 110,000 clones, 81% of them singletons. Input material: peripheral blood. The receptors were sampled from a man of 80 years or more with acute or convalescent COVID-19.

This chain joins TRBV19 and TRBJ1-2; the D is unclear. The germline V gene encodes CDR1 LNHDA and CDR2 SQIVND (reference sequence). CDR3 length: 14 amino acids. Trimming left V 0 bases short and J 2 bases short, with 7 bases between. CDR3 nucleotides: TGTGCCAGTAGTATAGACGGAGGGAACTATGGCTACACCTTC. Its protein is CASSIDGGNYGYTF.

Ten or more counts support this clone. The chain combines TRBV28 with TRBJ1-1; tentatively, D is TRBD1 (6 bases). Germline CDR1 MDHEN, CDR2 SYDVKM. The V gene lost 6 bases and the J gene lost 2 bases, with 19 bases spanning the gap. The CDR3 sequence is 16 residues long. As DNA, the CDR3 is TGTGCCAGCAGCTATCCAGGGGCCGCTACTAACACTGAAGCTTTCTTT. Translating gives CASSYPGAATNTEAFF.

In DNA, the CDR3 is TGTGCCAGCAGCCTCTCCTCGTGGGGGGGGGACACAGATACGCAGTATTTT. Translated, it gives CASSLSSWGGDTDTQYF. This chain uses TRBV7-2 with TRBJ2-3; 7 positions agree with TRBD2. This CDR3 contains 17 residues. Germline V gene data show CDR1 as SGHTA and CDR2 as FQGNSA. Trimming cost V 5 bases and J 2 bases; bases outside gene matches: 13.

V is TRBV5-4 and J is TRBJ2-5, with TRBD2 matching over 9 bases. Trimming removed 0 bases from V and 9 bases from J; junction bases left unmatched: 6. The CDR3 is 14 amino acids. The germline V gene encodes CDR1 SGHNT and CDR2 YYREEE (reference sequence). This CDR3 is CASSLVGTSSPQYF. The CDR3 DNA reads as TGTGCCAGCAGCTTGGTGGGGACTAGCAGTCCCCAGTACTTC. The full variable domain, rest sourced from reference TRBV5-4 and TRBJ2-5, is ETGVTQSPTHLIKTRGQQVTLRCSSQSGHNTVSWYQQALGQGPQFIFQYYREEENGRGNFPPRFSGLQFPNYSSELNVNALELDDSALYLCASSLVGTSSPQYFGPGTRLLVL.

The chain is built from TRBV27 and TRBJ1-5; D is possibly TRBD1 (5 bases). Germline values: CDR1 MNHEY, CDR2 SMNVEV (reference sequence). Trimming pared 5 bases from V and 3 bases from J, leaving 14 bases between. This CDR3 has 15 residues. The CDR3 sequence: CASSPRRGNNQPQHF. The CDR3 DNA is TGTGCCAGCAGTCCACGAAGGGGCAACAATCAGCCCCAGCATTTT.

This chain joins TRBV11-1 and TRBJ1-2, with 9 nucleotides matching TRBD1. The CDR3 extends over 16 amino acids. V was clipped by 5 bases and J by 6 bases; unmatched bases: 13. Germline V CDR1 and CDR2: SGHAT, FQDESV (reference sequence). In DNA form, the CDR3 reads TGTGCCAGCAGCCTAAGGCCCGGGACAGGGACTGATGGCTACACCTTC. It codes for CASSLRPGTGTDGYTF.

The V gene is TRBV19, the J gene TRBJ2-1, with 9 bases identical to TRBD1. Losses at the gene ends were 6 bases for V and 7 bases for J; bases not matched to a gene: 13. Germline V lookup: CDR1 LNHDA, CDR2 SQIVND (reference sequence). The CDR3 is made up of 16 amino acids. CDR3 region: CASRPAGTGKINEQFF. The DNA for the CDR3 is TGTGCCAGTAGGCCAGCCGGGACAGGGAAGATTAATGAGCAGTTCTTC. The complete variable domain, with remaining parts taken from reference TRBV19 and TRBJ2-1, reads DGGITQSPKYLFRKEGQNVTLSCEQNLNHDAMYWYRQDPGQGLRLIYYSQIVNDFQKGDIAEGYSVSREKKESFPLTVTSAQKNPTAFYLCASRPAGTGKINEQFFGPGTRLTVL.

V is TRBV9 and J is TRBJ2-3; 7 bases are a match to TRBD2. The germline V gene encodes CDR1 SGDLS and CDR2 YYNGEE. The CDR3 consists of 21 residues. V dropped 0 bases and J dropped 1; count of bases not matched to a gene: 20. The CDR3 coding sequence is TGTGCCAGCAGCGTAGATCCCCTTAGCGGGCTAATGAGAAGGGGCACAGATACGCAGTATTTT. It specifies CASSVDPLSGLMRRGTDTQYF.

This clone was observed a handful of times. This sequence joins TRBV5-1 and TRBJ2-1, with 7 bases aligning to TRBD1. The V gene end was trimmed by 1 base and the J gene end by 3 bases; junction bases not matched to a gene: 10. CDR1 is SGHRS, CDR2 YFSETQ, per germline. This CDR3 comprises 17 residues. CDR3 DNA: TGCGCCAGCAGCTTGACACCGGGACAGTATAACTACAATGAGCAGTTCTTC. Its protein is CASSLTPGQYNYNEQFF.

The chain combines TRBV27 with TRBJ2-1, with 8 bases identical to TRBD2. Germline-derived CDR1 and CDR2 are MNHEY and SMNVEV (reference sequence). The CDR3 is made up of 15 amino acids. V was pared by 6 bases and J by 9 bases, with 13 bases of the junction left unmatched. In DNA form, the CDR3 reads TGTGCCAGCAGCCCGGGACTCGCACGGGGGGGTGAGCAGTTCTTC. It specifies CASSPGLARGGEQFF.

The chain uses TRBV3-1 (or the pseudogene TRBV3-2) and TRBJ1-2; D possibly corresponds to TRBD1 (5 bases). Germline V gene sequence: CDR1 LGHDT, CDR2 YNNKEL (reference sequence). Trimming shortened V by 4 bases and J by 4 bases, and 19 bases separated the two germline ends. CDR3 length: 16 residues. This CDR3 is CASSPQQNRRLYGYTF. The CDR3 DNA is TGTGCCAGCAGCCCTCAACAGAACAGGAGACTCTATGGCTACACCTTC.

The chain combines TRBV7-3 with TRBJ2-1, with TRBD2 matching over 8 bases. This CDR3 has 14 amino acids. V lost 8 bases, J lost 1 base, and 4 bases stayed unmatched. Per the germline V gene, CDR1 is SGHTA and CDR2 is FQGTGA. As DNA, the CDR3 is TGTGCCAGCGGAAGCGGGGGATCCTACAATGAGCAGTTCTTC. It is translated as CASGSGGSYNEQFF.

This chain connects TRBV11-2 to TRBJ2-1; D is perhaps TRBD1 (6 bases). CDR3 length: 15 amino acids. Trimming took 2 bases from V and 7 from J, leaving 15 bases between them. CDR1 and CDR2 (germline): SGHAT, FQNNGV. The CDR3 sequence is CASSLSRGWGNEQFF. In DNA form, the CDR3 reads TGTGCCAGCAGCTTAAGCAGGGGATGGGGGAATGAGCAGTTCTTC.

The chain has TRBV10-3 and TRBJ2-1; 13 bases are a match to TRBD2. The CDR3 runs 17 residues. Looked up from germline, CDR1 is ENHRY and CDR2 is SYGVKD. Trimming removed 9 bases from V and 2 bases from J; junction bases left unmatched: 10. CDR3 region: CAIGTSGKKGAYNEQFF. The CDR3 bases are TGTGCCATAGGGACTAGCGGGAAGAAGGGAGCCTACAATGAGCAGTTCTTC.

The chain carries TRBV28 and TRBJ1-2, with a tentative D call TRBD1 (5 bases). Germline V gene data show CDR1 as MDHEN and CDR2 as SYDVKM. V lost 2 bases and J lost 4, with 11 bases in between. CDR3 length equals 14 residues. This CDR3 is CASSLGWGGYGYTF. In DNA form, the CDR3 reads TGTGCCAGCAGTTTAGGTTGGGGCGGCTATGGCTACACCTTC.

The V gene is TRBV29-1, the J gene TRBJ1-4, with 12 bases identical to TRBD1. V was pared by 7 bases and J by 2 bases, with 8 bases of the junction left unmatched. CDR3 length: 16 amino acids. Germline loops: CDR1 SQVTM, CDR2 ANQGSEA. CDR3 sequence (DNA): TGCAGCGCCTCTGGGGACAGGGGGCCTACTAATGAAAAACTGTTTTTT. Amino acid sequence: CSASGDRGPTNEKLFF.

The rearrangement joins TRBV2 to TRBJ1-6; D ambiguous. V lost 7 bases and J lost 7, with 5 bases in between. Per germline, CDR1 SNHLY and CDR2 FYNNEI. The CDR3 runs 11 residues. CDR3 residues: CASNRNSPLHF. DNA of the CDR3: TGTGCCAGCAACAGAAATTCACCCCTCCACTTT.

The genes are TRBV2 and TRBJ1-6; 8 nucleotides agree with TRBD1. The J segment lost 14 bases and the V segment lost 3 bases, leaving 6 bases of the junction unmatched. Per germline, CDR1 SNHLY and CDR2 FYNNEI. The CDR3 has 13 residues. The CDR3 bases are TGTGCCAGCAGTGAGGACAGGGTGCGGTCCCTCCACTTT. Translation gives CASSEDRVRSLHF.

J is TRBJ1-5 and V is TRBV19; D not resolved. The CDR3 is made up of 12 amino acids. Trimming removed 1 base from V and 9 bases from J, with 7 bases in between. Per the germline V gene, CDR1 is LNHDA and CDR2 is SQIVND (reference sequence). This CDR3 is CASSIADRPQHF. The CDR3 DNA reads TGTGCCAGTAGTATAGCCGATAGGCCCCAGCATTTT.

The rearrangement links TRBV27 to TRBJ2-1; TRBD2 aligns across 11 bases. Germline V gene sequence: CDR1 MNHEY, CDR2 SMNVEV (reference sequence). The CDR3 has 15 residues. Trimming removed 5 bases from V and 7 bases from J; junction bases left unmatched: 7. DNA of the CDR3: TGTGCCAGCAGTCCCCGACTAGCGGGGCGGAATGAGCAGTTCTTC. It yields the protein CASSPRLAGRNEQFF.

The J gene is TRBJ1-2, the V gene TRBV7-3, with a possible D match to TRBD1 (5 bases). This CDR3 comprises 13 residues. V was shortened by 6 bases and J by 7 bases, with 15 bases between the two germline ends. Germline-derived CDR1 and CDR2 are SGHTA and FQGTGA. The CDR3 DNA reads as TGTGCCAGCAGTCCAACGTCAGGGTTTGGCTACACCTTC. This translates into CASSPTSGFGYTF.

The CDR3 sequence: CASSFAGTETQYF. The CDR3 nucleotides are TGCGCCAGCAGCTTTGCAGGCACGGAGACCCAGTACTTC. The J gene is TRBJ2-5, the V gene TRBV5-1; no clear D gene. The V end lost 2 bases, the J end lost 5 bases, and 10 bases lay between the germline ends. In germline, CDR1 is SGHRS, CDR2 YFSETQ. This CDR3 is 13 amino acids long. The full variable domain, in which reference TRBV5-1 and TRBJ2-5 provide the parts outside the CDR3, is KAGVTQTPRYLIKTRGQQVTLSCSPISGHRSVSWYQQTPGQGLQFLFEYFSETQRNKGNFPGRFSGRQFSNSRSEMNVSTLELGDSALYLCASSFAGTETQYFGPGTRLLVL.

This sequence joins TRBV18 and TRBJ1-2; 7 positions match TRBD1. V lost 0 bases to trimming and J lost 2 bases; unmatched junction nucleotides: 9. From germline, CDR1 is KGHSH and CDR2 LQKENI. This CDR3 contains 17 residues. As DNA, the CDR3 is TGTGCCAGCTCACCACCGCAAACCGGGACAGTAAACTATGGCTACACCTTC. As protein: CASSPPQTGTVNYGYTF. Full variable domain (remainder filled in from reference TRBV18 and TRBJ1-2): NAGVMQNPRHLVRRRGQEARLRCSPMKGHSHVYWYRQLPEEGLKFMVYLQKENIIDESGMPKERFSAEFPKEGPSILRIQQVVRGDSAAYFCASSPPQTGTVNYGYTFGSGTRLTVV.

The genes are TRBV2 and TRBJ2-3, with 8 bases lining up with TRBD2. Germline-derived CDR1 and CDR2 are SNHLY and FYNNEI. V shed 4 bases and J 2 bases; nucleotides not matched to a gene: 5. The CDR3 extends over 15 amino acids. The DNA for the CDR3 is TGTGCCAGCAGTGGATATAGCGGGGACACAGATACGCAGTATTTT. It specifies CASSGYSGDTDTQYF. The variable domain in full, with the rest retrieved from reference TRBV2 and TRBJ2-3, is EPEVTQTPSHQVTQMGQEVILRCVPISNHLYFYWYRQILGQKVEFLVSFYNNEISEKSEIFDDQFSVERPDGSNFTLKIRSTKLEDSAMYFCASSGYSGDTDTQYFGPGTRLTVL.

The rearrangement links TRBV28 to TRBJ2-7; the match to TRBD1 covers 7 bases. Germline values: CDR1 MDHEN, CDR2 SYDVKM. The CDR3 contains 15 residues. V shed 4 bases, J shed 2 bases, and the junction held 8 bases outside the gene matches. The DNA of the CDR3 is TGTGCCAGCAGTTCTAGGGGGCGGGCCCCCTACGAGCAGTACTTC. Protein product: CASSSRGRAPYEQYF.

CDR3 protein: CASSLSLETQYF. CDR3 nucleotide sequence: TGTGCCAGCAGCTTATCTTTAGAGACCCAGTACTTC. This chain links TRBV7-9 with TRBJ2-5; D gene unclear. Germline values: CDR1 SEHNR, CDR2 FQNEAQ (reference sequence). The CDR3 runs to 12 residues. Trimming removed 2 bases at V and 4 bases at J, with 5 bases between.

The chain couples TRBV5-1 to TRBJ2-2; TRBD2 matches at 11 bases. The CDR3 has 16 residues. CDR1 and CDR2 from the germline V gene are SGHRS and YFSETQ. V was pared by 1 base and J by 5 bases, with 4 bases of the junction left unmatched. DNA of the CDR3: TGCGCCAGCAGCTTGACTAGCGGGAGTGATACCGGGGAGCTGTTTTTT. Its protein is CASSLTSGSDTGELFF.

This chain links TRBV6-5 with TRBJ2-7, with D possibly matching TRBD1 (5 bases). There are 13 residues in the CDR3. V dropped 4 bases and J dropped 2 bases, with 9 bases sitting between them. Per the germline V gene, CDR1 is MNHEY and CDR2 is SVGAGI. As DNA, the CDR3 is TGTGCCAGCAGTTCAGGGTATCCCTACGAGCAGTACTTC. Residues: CASSSGYPYEQYF.

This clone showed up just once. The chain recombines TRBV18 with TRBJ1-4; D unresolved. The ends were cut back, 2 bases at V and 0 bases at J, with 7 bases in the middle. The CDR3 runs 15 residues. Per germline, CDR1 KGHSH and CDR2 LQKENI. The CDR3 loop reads CASSPDQATNEKLFF. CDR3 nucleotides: TGTGCCAGCTCACCAGACCAGGCAACTAATGAAAAACTGTTTTTT.